The 30 T cell receptor beta chains below come from one sample, sequenced in a study of cytomegalovirus exposure and HLA in healthy donors. Vbeta (60) and Jbeta (13) primers were used in the PCR. Profiled with immunoSEQ multiplex PCR; TCRdb holds only in-frame clones, not every one. There are 200,000 to 250,000 clones in the sample; 65% to 90% occur only once, and around 1.5% lies in the top ten. Input material: PBMCs. The receptor source for this set is a girl under 18 in good health and CMV-seronegative.

The chain is built from TRBV9 and TRBJ2-1; D may be TRBD2 (7 bases). This CDR3 has 17 amino acids. The germline V gene has CDR1 SGDLS and CDR2 YYNGEE. V gave up 0 bases and J gave up 9 bases, with 22 bases separating them. The DNA of the CDR3 is TGTGCCAGCAGCGTAGGACTACGGGGGGCGGGGGAAACTGAGCAGTTCTTC. It codes for CASSVGLRGAGETEQFF. Full variable domain (missing parts from reference TRBV9 and TRBJ2-1): DSGVTQTPKHLITATGQRVTLRCSPRSGDLSVYWYQQSLDQGLQFLIQYYNGEERAKGNILERFSAQQFPDLHSELNLSSLELGDSALYFCASSVGLRGAGETEQFFGPGTRLTVL.

In this sample, this clone turned up a few times. J is TRBJ2-5 and V is TRBV27; TRBD2 agrees at 13 bases. Per germline, CDR1 MNHEY and CDR2 SMNVEV (reference sequence). J was trimmed by 6 bases and V by 4 bases; bases with no gene match: 5. CDR3 length: 15 amino acids. The CDR3: CASSSGLAGVQTQYF. DNA of the CDR3: TGTGCCAGCAGTTCCGGACTAGCGGGAGTACAGACCCAGTACTTC.

The chain joins TRBV7-2 to TRBJ1-5; possibly TRBD1 for D (6 bases). Germline V gives CDR1 SGHTA, CDR2 FQGNSA. Trimming pared 8 bases from V and 6 bases from J, leaving 20 bases between. This CDR3 is 15 amino acids long. CDR3 in DNA: TGTGCCAGCTCCTCAGCTTGGGGAGGGGGTCAGCCCCAGCATTTT. Its protein is CASSSAWGGGQPQHF.

This clone has only a few counts. The chain links TRBV5-1 to TRBJ1-1; D is uncertain. CDR3 length: 13 residues. Germline-derived CDR1 and CDR2 are SGHRS and YFSETQ. The germline V and J ends were trimmed by 7 bases and 0 bases, with 10 bases remaining between them. The CDR3 sequence is CASVAEMNTEAFF. CDR3 DNA: TGCGCCAGCGTGGCCGAAATGAACACTGAAGCTTTCTTT.

The chain combines TRBV4-2 with TRBJ1-2, with D possibly TRBD1 on 5 matching bases. Trimming left V 4 bases short and J 7 bases short, with 19 bases between. The CDR3 has 15 amino acids. The germline gives CDR1 LGHNA, CDR2 YNFKEQ. CDR3 in DNA: TGTGCCAGCAGCCTTAGCGGGGCCGCTGGCGGTGGCTACACCTTC. This sequence encodes CASSLSGAAGGGYTF.

The chain is built from TRBV4-1 and TRBJ2-2; D may be TRBD1 (5 bases). Germline CDR1 reads MGHRA; CDR2 reads YSYEKL. The CDR3 has 16 amino acids. Trimming pared 1 base from V and 5 bases from J, leaving 14 bases between. CDR3 residues: CASSQARGLGTGELFF. In nucleotides, the CDR3 is TGCGCCAGCAGCCAAGCAAGGGGCTTAGGGACCGGGGAGCTGTTTTTT.

The chain joins TRBV2 to TRBJ2-3; D unclear. This CDR3 is 15 amino acids long. The germline V gene encodes CDR1 SNHLY and CDR2 FYNNEI. Trimming removed 1 base at V and 0 bases at J, with 8 bases between. The CDR3 here is CASSEDRTSTDTQYF. CDR3 DNA: TGTGCCAGCAGTGAAGACAGAACTAGCACAGATACGCAGTATTTT.

The rearrangement links TRBV29-1 to TRBJ2-5, with TRBD1 matching 9 bases. The germline CDR1 and CDR2 sequences are SQVTM and ANQGSEA. The CDR3 length is 12 residues. The V gene end was trimmed by 7 bases and the J gene end by 4 bases; junction bases not matched to a gene: 4. The CDR3 loop is CSARQGGETQYF. The CDR3 nucleotides are TGCAGCGCCCGACAGGGGGGAGAGACCCAGTACTTC.

The CDR3 protein is CASSILNRVPGELFF. The CDR3 DNA reads TGTGCCAGTAGTATCCTTAACAGGGTCCCCGGGGAGCTGTTTTTT. The V and J genes are TRBV19 and TRBJ2-2, with D maybe TRBD1 (6 bases). V shed 3 bases and J shed 6 bases, with 14 bases lying between them. The CDR3 length is 15 residues. Germline values: CDR1 LNHDA, CDR2 SQIVND (reference sequence).

The chain carries TRBV28 and TRBJ1-5; TRBD1 matches 7 bases. V lost 3 bases and J lost 3; bases outside the gene matches: 5. This CDR3 has 15 residues. Germline values: CDR1 MDHEN, CDR2 SYDVKM. The CDR3 protein is CASSFGDSPNQPQHF. For the CDR3, the DNA is TGTGCCAGCAGTTTCGGGGACAGCCCCAATCAGCCCCAGCATTTT.

This clone came up a few times. The chain combines TRBV11-2 with TRBJ2-1, with D perhaps matching TRBD1 (6 bases). The CDR3 totals 15 residues. Looked up from germline, CDR1 is SGHAT and CDR2 is FQNNGV. V was pared by 2 bases and J by 0 bases, with 8 bases between. The CDR3 region is CASSLQGISYNEQFF. In DNA, the CDR3 is TGTGCCAGCAGCTTACAGGGGATCTCCTACAATGAGCAGTTCTTC.

V is TRBV4-2 and J is TRBJ1-1; 12 nucleotides agree with TRBD1. The V gene end was trimmed by 6 bases and the J gene end by 10 bases; junction bases not matched to a gene: 9. The CDR3 loop spans 14 amino acids. Germline V CDR1 and CDR2: LGHNA, YNFKEQ. The CDR3 loop is CASRGTGGERGAFF. CDR3 coding DNA: TGTGCCAGCAGGGGGACAGGGGGCGAAAGGGGAGCTTTCTTT.

The V gene is TRBV7-3, the J gene TRBJ1-6; the match to TRBD1 covers 7 bases. From germline, CDR1 is SGHTA and CDR2 FQGTGA. V shed 2 bases and J 4 bases; nucleotides not matched to a gene: 5. This CDR3 is 16 amino acids long. CDR3 amino acids: CASSLGGTEYNSPLHF. The CDR3 DNA follows: TGTGCCAGCAGCTTAGGGGGGACAGAGTATAATTCACCCCTCCACTTT.

The genes are TRBV28 and TRBJ1-2, with D tentatively TRBD1 (6 bases). The CDR3 totals 17 residues. V lost 5 bases to trimming and J lost 8 bases, with 27 bases between them. Germline V gene data show CDR1 as MDHEN and CDR2 as SYDVKM. The CDR3 DNA follows: TGTGCCAGCAGTCTCGCCGAAATACAGGGTTCTTACCGCGGCTACACCTTC. Protein sequence: CASSLAEIQGSYRGYTF.

The chain joins TRBV9 to TRBJ1-2, with D possibly TRBD1 on 6 matching bases. Trimming cost V 0 bases and J 7 bases, with 10 bases left between them. In germline, CDR1 is SGDLS, CDR2 YYNGEE. CDR3 size: 13 residues. The DNA for the CDR3 is TGTGCCAGCAGCGTAGATACCAGGGGTGGCTACACCTTC. This sequence encodes CASSVDTRGGYTF.

The rearrangement joins TRBV4-2 to TRBJ2-5; TRBD2 matches 9 bases. The CDR3 contains 15 residues. Germline assignment: CDR1 LGHNA and CDR2 YNFKEQ. Unmatched junction bases numbered 3, after V lost 3 bases and J lost 1 base. Here the CDR3 reads CASSQVAGAQETQYF. As DNA, the CDR3 is TGTGCCAGCAGCCAGGTAGCGGGAGCCCAAGAGACCCAGTACTTC.

This chain connects TRBV29-1 to TRBJ2-3, with a possible D match to TRBD2 (5 bases). There are 13 residues in the CDR3. Germline V lookup: CDR1 SQVTM, CDR2 ANQGSEA. V was clipped by 5 bases and J by 7 bases, with 16 bases between them. The CDR3 is CSVQTRTAYTQYF. The CDR3 region has the DNA TGCAGCGTTCAAACTAGGACCGCGTATACGCAGTATTTT.

This sequence joins TRBV30 and TRBJ1-2; a weak D match, TRBD1 (5 bases). The CDR3 extends over 14 amino acids. The germline V and J ends were trimmed by 4 bases and 5 bases, with 17 bases remaining between them. Germline V gene sequence: CDR1 GTSNPN, CDR2 SVGIG (reference sequence). This CDR3 is CAWNAFGGGYGYTF. The CDR3 DNA is TGTGCCTGGAACGCCTTCGGGGGGGGTTATGGCTACACCTTC.

To note about this clone: The CDR3 end shows no conserved phenylalanine or tryptophan, and so a read error is likely. V gene TRBV6-6 combines with J gene TRBJ1-2; 9 bases are a match to TRBD1. The V segment lost 5 bases and the J segment 2 bases; nucleotides outside the gene matches: 6. The CDR3 length is 15 residues. Germline V CDR1 and CDR2: MNHNY, SVGAGI (reference sequence). The CDR3 sequence: CASSARDRANYGYTL. The CDR3 bases are TGTGCCAGCAGTGCCCGGGACAGGGCAAACTATGGCTACACCCTC.

The CDR3 spells CASNEDAGVGEQYF. CDR3 sequence (DNA): TGTGCCAGCAACGAGGACGCGGGAGTCGGTGAGCAGTACTTC. The V gene is TRBV6-5, the J gene TRBJ2-7; 7 nucleotides agree with TRBD2. The V and J ends lost 7 bases and 7 bases, in that order; junction bases with no gene match: 13. The germline CDR1 and CDR2 sequences are MNHEY and SVGAGI. CDR3 length equals 14 residues.

The V and J genes are TRBV2 and TRBJ2-1, with TRBD1 as a possible D gene (7 bases). The CDR3 runs 15 residues. Between the trimmed V and J ends, which lost 4 bases and 0 bases, there was a span of 10 bases. Germline V gene data show CDR1 as SNHLY and CDR2 as FYNNEI. The CDR3 bases are TGTGCCAGCAGTGGACAGGGAGGCTCCTACAATGAGCAGTTCTTC. It encodes CASSGQGGSYNEQFF. The whole variable domain, filled in from reference TRBV2 and TRBJ2-1, reads EPEVTQTPSHQVTQMGQEVILRCVPISNHLYFYWYRQILGQKVEFLVSFYNNEISEKSEIFDDQFSVERPDGSNFTLKIRSTKLEDSAMYFCASSGQGGSYNEQFFGPGTRLTVL.

The chain has TRBV25-1 and TRBJ1-2, with TRBD1 matching over 11 bases. Germline-derived CDR1 and CDR2 are MGHDK and SYGVNS. V trimming: 4 bases; J trimming: 3 bases; junction bases outside the gene matches: 4. The CDR3 is 15 residues long. The CDR3: CASSGPGQGDYGYTF. CDR3 sequence (DNA): TGTGCCAGCAGTGGTCCGGGACAGGGGGACTATGGCTACACCTTC.

V is TRBV6-4 and J is TRBJ2-5; TRBD1 matches at 8 bases. Germline V gene data show CDR1 as MRHNA and CDR2 as SNTAGT. The CDR3 loop spans 13 amino acids. V dropped 4 bases and J dropped 3; count of bases not matched to a gene: 1. In nucleotides, the CDR3 is TGTGCCAGCAGTGGGACAGGGAAAGAGACCCAGTACTTC. This gives the protein CASSGTGKETQYF.

This chain connects TRBV7-6 to TRBJ2-1; D is unclear. This CDR3 has 13 amino acids. Germline V gene sequence: CDR1 SGHVS, CDR2 FNYEAQ. The V end was cut by 0 bases, the J end by 6 bases, with 6 bases between. This chain's CDR3 is CASSLARGNEQFF. DNA of the CDR3: TGTGCCAGCAGCTTAGCGCGTGGCAATGAGCAGTTCTTC.

This chain uses TRBV10-3 with TRBJ2-5, with D possibly TRBD1 on 6 matching bases. Germline-derived CDR1 and CDR2 are ENHRY and SYGVKD. V gave up 6 bases and J gave up 1 base, with 15 bases separating them. The CDR3 contains 15 residues. The CDR3 sequence is CAIRRQASGQETQYF. In DNA form, the CDR3 reads TGTGCCATCAGAAGACAGGCATCGGGCCAAGAGACCCAGTACTTC.

The chain has TRBV28 and TRBJ2-5, with a weak D call TRBD1 (6 bases). The J call could be wrong; TRBJ2-7 is a better fit for the DNA end. The CDR3 covers 13 residues. The V gene's germline CDR1 is MDHEN and CDR2 SYDVKM. The CDR3 sequence: CASRDRLSYEQYF. The CDR3 DNA reads TGTGCCAGCAGGGACAGACTGTCCTACGAGCAGTACTTC.

This chain uses TRBV10-3 with TRBJ2-1, with TRBD2 matching over 12 bases. Trimming at V came to 6 bases and at J to 0 bases, leaving 0 bases not matched to a gene. From germline, CDR1 is ENHRY and CDR2 SYGVKD. This CDR3 is built from 15 residues. CDR3 loop: CAIRTSGSSYNEQFF. CDR3 nucleotides: TGTGCCATCAGGACTAGCGGGAGCTCCTACAATGAGCAGTTCTTC.

The J gene is TRBJ2-6, the V gene TRBV5-1; 8 bases map to TRBD1. The length of the CDR3 is 16 residues. V lost 5 bases and J lost 2; bases outside the gene matches: 6. The germline CDR1 and CDR2 sequences are SGHRS and YFSETQ. The CDR3 loop reads CASRSEDRAGANVLTF. CDR3 DNA: TGCGCCAGCAGATCCGAGGACAGGGCTGGGGCCAACGTCCTGACTTTC.

This clone was detected only once. The chain carries TRBV4-1 and TRBJ2-1; 7 nucleotides align to TRBD2. Germline CDR1 reads MGHRA; CDR2 reads YSYEKL. Trimming at V came to 1 base and at J to 3 bases, leaving 6 bases not matched to a gene. This CDR3 has 16 residues. As DNA, the CDR3 is TGCGCCAGCAGCCAAGGTAGTAGCGGGCTCTACAATGAGCAGTTCTTC. This gives the protein CASSQGSSGLYNEQFF.

This clone has only one observation. The rearrangement links TRBV7-8 to TRBJ2-3, with D perhaps matching TRBD2 (6 bases). Germline V gene lookup returns CDR1 SGHVS and CDR2 FQNEAQ. The CDR3 extends over 15 amino acids. Trimming removed 5 bases from V and 0 bases from J, with 12 bases in between. The CDR3: CASSPRELSTDTQYF. CDR3 DNA: TGTGCCAGCAGCCCCCGGGAGCTCAGCACAGATACGCAGTATTTT. The full variable domain, with the rest looked up from reference TRBV7-8 and TRBJ2-3, is GAGVSQSPRYKVAKRGQDVALRCDPISGHVSLFWYQQALGQGPEFLTYFQNEAQLDKSGLPSDRFFAERPEGSVSTLKIQRTQQEDSAVYLCASSPRELSTDTQYFGPGTRLTVL.